This TCR beta chain appears in the sequencing data of a study of T cells after yellow fever vaccination. Study as a whole: When fractions had low cell numbers, they were prepared with SMART-Seq v4 Ultra Low Input.

TCRdb independently ran MiXCR on the 5' RACE reads; one entry per CDR3 protein. Of under 550,000 distinct CDR3 sequences in the sample, less than 25% were seen once. The sample holds a few counts of this clonotype. Trimming stripped 2 bases from V and 5 bases from J, with 12 bases between. The CDR3 covers 14 residues. CDR1 is SGHVS and CDR2 is FQNEAQ in the germline V gene. The genes are TRBV7-8 and TRBJ2-5, with D maybe TRBD2 (6 bases). The sample in question was PBMCs, obtained less than 25 days after the first yellow fever vaccination. This clonotype was sampled from a young man who received the YFV17D yellow fever vaccine. CDR3 bases: TGTGCCAGCAGCTTAACGCGGGGTCTGGAGACCCAGTACTTC. It is translated as CASSLTRGLETQYF.